This T cell receptor (beta chain) comes out of a study of vaccination and CD4 T cells after COVID-19. There are a few counts of this clonotype. As yet, its antigen is unknown. Overall study results and limits: SARS-CoV-2-reactive clonotypes showed a nonsignificant median rise from roughly 22 to 38.

Once obtained from cultured CD4+ T cells, the DNA was sequenced using the Oncomine TCR Beta short-read assay. Using the QIAamp micro DNA kit, genomic DNA was extracted from the CD4+ T cells that had been cultured. TCRdb independently ran MiXCR on the PCR reads; one entry per CDR3 protein. The sample records thousands of distinct CDR3 sequences, under 35% being singletons. V was clipped by 6 bases and J by 1 base; unmatched bases: 2. This CDR3 spans 13 amino acids. CDR1 and CDR2 (germline): SGHVS, FNYEAQ. This sample's treatment: roughly ten-day PBMC culture with coronavirus spike peptide pools or control peptides (ViraFEST assay). CD4+ T-cell collection from the unexposed donor predated the COVID-19 pandemic (2011-2018). First, ViraFEST expanded antigen-specific T cells with peptide pools, and next it sequenced the TCRs. Upon completion of around eleven days of culture, CD4+ T cells were isolated via negative selection. Four cold-coronavirus spikes and SARS-CoV-2 S/N were the probes applied, cells permitting, to CD4+ T cells from unexposed donors.

This sequence joins TRBV7-6 and TRBJ2-7, with 8 bases matching TRBD2. The sequenced material came from CD4+ T cells from blood, cultured in vitro. The clonotype comes from a human donor in good health. CDR3 sequence (DNA): TGTGCCAGCAGAGGGACTAGGTCCTACGAGCAGTACTTC. It codes for CASRGTRSYEQYF.